Listed here are 2 T cell receptor beta chains from one sample, sequenced in a study of blood T cell repertoires in COVID-19. This table comes from immunoSEQ multiplex PCR, and its TCRdb copy is limited to in-frame clones, with some not included. Of approximately 110,000 clones listed, 86% were seen once; the top ten hold roughly 5.4%. Sample: peripheral blood. These receptors were obtained from a human donor in a cohort sampled during active COVID-19.

The rearrangement links TRBV28 to TRBJ2-1; TRBD1 aligns across 8 bases. After removal of 6 bases from V and 1 base from J, the junction contained 11 bases not matched to a gene. The CDR3 consists of 17 residues. Per the germline V gene, CDR1 is MDHEN and CDR2 is SYDVKM. The CDR3 DNA is TGTGCCAGCAGGTCCACAGGGGGGCGCCATTCCTACAATGAGCAGTTCTTC. Protein product: CASRSTGGRHSYNEQFF.

The chain uses TRBV2 and TRBJ2-7; perhaps TRBD2 as D (6 bases). Germline CDR1 is SNHLY and CDR2 is FYNNEI. The V end lost 3 bases, the J end lost 7 bases, and 16 bases lay between the germline ends. CDR3 length: 14 amino acids. CDR3 bases: TGTGCCAGCAGTGATAGGCGGCGGCGGGATGAGCAGTACTTC. Amino acids: CASSDRRRRDEQYF.